These 30 T cell receptor beta chains originate from one sample sequenced in a study of CD4 T cells in relation to SARS-CoV-2 and coronaviruses. No cognate antigen is known for these TCRs. The unexposed donors gave CD4+ T cells in about 2011-2018, prior to COVID-19. After about 11 days of culture, CD4+ T cells were isolated. Assay used: immunoSEQ multiplex PCR; TCRdb lists only in-frame clones, some missing. Among about 26,000 clones, more than 75% were seen once, and the ten largest hold under 11%. The source material was CD4+ T cells from PBMCs, cultured in vitro. These receptor sequences come from a human donor in good health.

V is TRBV7-2 and J is TRBJ1-3; D not resolved. The CDR3 is made up of 14 amino acids. V was trimmed by 5 bases and J by 4 bases, leaving 12 bases between them. CDR1 is SGHTA, CDR2 FQGNSA, per germline. CDR3 loop: CASSPRTYGNTIYF. For the CDR3, the DNA is TGTGCCAGCAGCCCGCGGACGTACGGAAACACCATATATTTT. Combining the CDR3 with reference TRBV7-2 and TRBJ1-3 gives the whole variable domain GAGVSQSPSNKVTEKGKDVELRCDPISGHTALYWYRQSLGQGLEFLIYFQGNSAPDKSGLPSDRFSAERTGGSVSTLTIQRTQQEDSAVYLCASSPRTYGNTIYFGEGSWLTVV.

The chain joins TRBV4-3 to TRBJ2-3; D is ambiguous. Germline values: CDR1 LGHNA, CDR2 YSLEER. V was clipped by 0 bases and J by 8 bases, with 9 bases between them. The CDR3 loop spans 13 amino acids. CDR3: CASSQEERGTQYF. The DNA for the CDR3 is TGCGCCAGCAGCCAAGAAGAGCGCGGTACGCAGTATTTT.

The chain carries TRBV18 and TRBJ1-1, with a possible D match to TRBD1 (5 bases). Germline values: CDR1 KGHSH, CDR2 LQKENI. Trimming stripped 3 bases from V and 3 bases from J, with 8 bases between. The CDR3 has 13 residues. The CDR3 coding sequence is TGTGCCAGCTCACCTCTAGGGGACACTGAAGCTTTCTTT. Encoded protein: CASSPLGDTEAFF. Looking up the rest from reference TRBV18 and TRBJ1-1 gives the full variable domain: NAGVMQNPRHLVRRRGQEARLRCSPMKGHSHVYWYRQLPEEGLKFMVYLQKENIIDESGMPKERFSAEFPKEGPSILRIQQVVRGDSAAYFCASSPLGDTEAFFGQGTRLTVV.

The chain uses TRBV18 and TRBJ2-5, with a tentative D call TRBD2 (6 bases). With 3 bases removed from V and 6 bases from J, the gap between germline ends came to 14 bases. CDR1 and CDR2 (germline): KGHSH, LQKENI. The CDR3 has 14 residues. CDR3 protein: CASSPSGEYQTQYF. As DNA, the CDR3 is TGTGCCAGCTCACCCTCGGGGGAGTATCAGACCCAGTACTTC.

CDR3 residues: CASSSRRDYGYTF. CDR3 nucleotides: TGTGCCAGCAGCTCCAGGAGGGACTATGGCTACACCTTC. The chain joins TRBV7-9 to TRBJ1-2, with D uncertain. Germline CDR1 reads SEHNR; CDR2 reads FQNEAQ (reference sequence). V was shortened by 4 bases and J by 3 bases, with 9 bases between the two germline ends. CDR3 size: 13 residues.

The chain carries TRBV5-6 and TRBJ2-3; 7 nucleotides line up with TRBD2. Germline loops: CDR1 SGHDT, CDR2 YYEEEE. Trimming at V came to 0 bases and at J to 2 bases, leaving 3 bases not matched to a gene. The CDR3 spans 15 residues. CDR3 in amino acids: CASSLGGRATDTQYF. The CDR3 region has the DNA TGTGCCAGCAGCTTGGGTGGGAGGGCCACAGATACGCAGTATTTT.

V gene TRBV7-2 combines with J gene TRBJ2-2; tentatively, D is TRBD1 or TRBD2 (5 bases each). The V gene lost 3 bases and the J gene lost 6 bases, with 11 bases spanning the gap. The CDR3 length is 14 residues. Per the germline V gene, CDR1 is SGHTA and CDR2 is FQGNSA. The CDR3: CASSLGDASGELFF. The CDR3 DNA follows: TGTGCCAGCAGCTTGGGGGACGCCTCCGGGGAGCTGTTTTTT. Combining the CDR3 with reference TRBV7-2 and TRBJ2-2 gives the whole variable domain GAGVSQSPSNKVTEKGKDVELRCDPISGHTALYWYRQSLGQGLEFLIYFQGNSAPDKSGLPSDRFSAERTGGSVSTLTIQRTQQEDSAVYLCASSLGDASGELFFGEGSRLTVL.

The chain employs TRBV6-5 and TRBJ2-3; D ambiguous. Germline assignment: CDR1 MNHEY and CDR2 SVGAGI. The CDR3 totals 14 residues. The V end was cut by 2 bases, the J end by 0 bases, with 6 bases between. The CDR3 nucleotides read TGTGCCAGCAGTTACCAGTACAGCACAGATACGCAGTATTTT. Protein: CASSYQYSTDTQYF.

V usage is TRBV5-1 and J usage is TRBJ2-1, with 7 positions matching TRBD2. The CDR3 is 17 residues long. J lost 0 bases, V lost 0 bases, and 6 bases had no gene match. In germline, CDR1 is SGHRS, CDR2 YFSETQ. CDR3 nucleotide sequence: TGCGCCAGCAGCTTGGGATATGGCGGGAGCTCCTACAATGAGCAGTTCTTC. This translates into CASSLGYGGSSYNEQFF.

The chain employs TRBV19 and TRBJ1-2, with 7 bases that match TRBD1. CDR3 length: 15 residues. The germline V gene encodes CDR1 LNHDA and CDR2 SQIVND (reference sequence). The J segment lost 7 bases and the V segment lost 3 bases, leaving 11 bases of the junction unmatched. CDR3 bases: TGTGCCAGTAGTATGCGACAGGGCAGGCGTTCTGGCTACACCTTC. Protein product: CASSMRQGRRSGYTF.

The chain has TRBV6-6 and TRBJ1-2, with TRBD1 identical over 7 bases. With V trimmed by 4 bases and J by 2 bases, 1 base remained unmatched. CDR3 size: 13 residues. Germline V gene lookup returns CDR1 MNHNY and CDR2 SVGAGI (reference sequence). CDR3: CASSSQGNYGYTF. The DNA of the CDR3 is TGTGCCAGCAGTTCACAGGGGAACTATGGCTACACCTTC.

The chain joins TRBV7-9 to TRBJ1-3; 7 nucleotides agree with TRBD1. The CDR3 length is 14 residues. Unmatched junction bases numbered 0, after V lost 1 base and J lost 3 bases. Germline CDR1 reads SEHNR; CDR2 reads FQNEAQ (reference sequence). CDR3 sequence: CASSLDRGGNTIYF. In nucleotides, the CDR3 is TGTGCCAGCAGCTTAGACAGGGGTGGAAACACCATATATTTT.

This clone has just a few counts. The genes are TRBV2 and TRBJ2-1; D is unclear. This CDR3 has 13 amino acids. Germline-derived CDR1 and CDR2 are SNHLY and FYNNEI. Trimming removed 5 bases at V and 5 bases at J, with 10 bases between. Here the CDR3 reads CASSLISNNEQFF. Here the CDR3 DNA reads TGTGCCAGCAGTCTAATTTCGAACAATGAGCAGTTCTTC. Filled out from reference TRBV2 and TRBJ2-1, the complete variable domain reads EPEVTQTPSHQVTQMGQEVILRCVPISNHLYFYWYRQILGQKVEFLVSFYNNEISEKSEIFDDQFSVERPDGSNFTLKIRSTKLEDSAMYFCASSLISNNEQFFGPGTRLTVL.

V usage is TRBV5-1 and J usage is TRBJ2-3, with 11 bases matching TRBD2. Losses at the gene ends were 3 bases for V and 2 bases for J; bases not matched to a gene: 8. The CDR3 spans 17 residues. Germline V gene sequence: CDR1 SGHRS, CDR2 YFSETQ. The CDR3 DNA sequence: TGCGCCAGCAGCTCAGGGACTAGCGGTGACTTCACAGATACGCAGTATTTT. Protein: CASSSGTSGDFTDTQYF.

This chain joins TRBV12-3 or TRBV12-4 and TRBJ2-5; D is perhaps TRBD2 (5 bases). This CDR3 is built from 13 residues. Trimming took 2 bases from V and 5 from J, leaving 9 bases between them. CDR3 residues: CASSLLAVETQYF. The CDR3 nucleotides read TGTGCCAGCAGTTTACTAGCCGTGGAGACCCAGTACTTC.

The rearrangement uses TRBV19 and TRBJ1-4, with 7 bases identical to TRBD1. This CDR3 spans 17 amino acids. The V gene's germline CDR1 is LNHDA and CDR2 SQIVND (reference sequence). V was clipped by 6 bases and J by 2 bases; unmatched bases: 12. The CDR3 sequence is CASRATGLLVTNEKLFF. For the CDR3, the DNA is TGTGCCAGTAGGGCGACAGGGTTACTTGTGACTAATGAAAAACTGTTTTTT.

The CDR3 loop reads CASRRYESNTGELFF. The DNA for the CDR3 is TGCGCCAGCAGGCGTTACGAGTCGAACACCGGGGAGCTGTTTTTT. The rearrangement joins TRBV4-1 to TRBJ2-2; no firm D call. Germline CDR1 reads MGHRA; CDR2 reads YSYEKL. The CDR3 totals 15 residues. Trimming took 6 bases from V and 0 from J, leaving 11 bases between them.

V is TRBV30 and J is TRBJ1-6, with 9 nucleotides matching TRBD1. There are 14 residues in the CDR3. After removal of 1 base from V and 10 bases from J, the junction contained 5 bases not matched to a gene. Germline V gene data show CDR1 as GTSNPN and CDR2 as SVGIG (reference sequence). The CDR3 region has the DNA TGTGCCTGGAGTGGGGACAGGGCTTGGTCACCCCTCCACTTT. Encoded protein: CAWSGDRAWSPLHF.

V usage is TRBV11-3 and J usage is TRBJ2-1; D is perhaps TRBD2 (6 bases). The length of the CDR3 is 14 residues. Germline loops: CDR1 SGHNT, CDR2 YENEEA. The germline V and J ends were trimmed by 8 bases and 5 bases, with 16 bases remaining between them. CDR3 protein: CASSAGTADNEQFF. CDR3 nucleotide sequence: TGTGCCAGCTCCGCCGGGACTGCCGACAATGAGCAGTTCTTC.

V gene TRBV5-1 combines with J gene TRBJ1-2; the D gene is possibly TRBD1 (6 bases). Germline CDR1 is SGHRS and CDR2 is YFSETQ. Trimming removed 5 bases from V and 5 bases from J, with 13 bases in between. The CDR3 totals 13 residues. This CDR3 is CASSTGGQYGYTF. The CDR3 DNA follows: TGCGCCAGCAGTACTGGGGGCCAGTATGGCTACACCTTC.

The chain combines TRBV6-2 or TRBV6-3 with TRBJ2-1; D is unresolved. V was cut by 2 bases and J by 9 bases, with 17 bases left in between. The CDR3 spans 15 residues. Germline CDR1 MNHEY, CDR2 SVGEGT. The CDR3 reads CASSYVQVPTSEQFF. The CDR3 nucleotides read TGTGCCAGCAGTTACGTCCAGGTACCCACAAGTGAGCAGTTCTTC.

This rearrangement joins TRBV2 to TRBJ2-1; 13 bases map to TRBD2. The CDR3 contains 14 residues. From germline, CDR1 is SNHLY and CDR2 FYNNEI. V lost 4 bases to trimming and J lost 8 bases; unmatched junction nucleotides: 2. The CDR3 DNA follows: TGTGCCAGCAGTGGACTAGCGGGGGGATATGAGCAGTTCTTC. This translates into CASSGLAGGYEQFF.

V and J are TRBV5-1 and TRBJ2-7, with TRBD1 identical over 12 bases. V gave up 4 bases and J gave up 5 bases; unmatched junction bases: 4. CDR3 length: 14 residues. The V gene's germline CDR1 is SGHRS and CDR2 YFSETQ. CDR3 DNA: TGCGCCAGCAGCCAGGGACAGGGGGCTAACGAGCAGTACTTC. Protein product: CASSQGQGANEQYF. The full variable domain, with the rest looked up from reference TRBV5-1 and TRBJ2-7, is KAGVTQTPRYLIKTRGQQVTLSCSPISGHRSVSWYQQTPGQGLQFLFEYFSETQRNKGNFPGRFSGRQFSNSRSEMNVSTLELGDSALYLCASSQGQGANEQYFGPGTRLTVT.

The genes are TRBV29-1 and TRBJ2-5, with 8 nucleotides matching TRBD2. Germline CDR1 and CDR2: SQVTM and ANQGSEA. CDR3 length equals 17 residues. Trimming removed 7 bases from V and 2 bases from J; junction bases left unmatched: 18. This CDR3 reads CSAHSGRAFGGQETQYF. The CDR3 DNA reads as TGCAGCGCCCACTCCGGGAGGGCCTTCGGGGGGCAAGAGACCCAGTACTTC.

A single count supports this clone. The chain is built from TRBV7-9 and TRBJ1-2; D is possibly TRBD1 (5 bases). V was pared by 4 bases and J by 4 bases, with 19 bases between. The CDR3 runs 16 residues. Germline CDR1 is SEHNR and CDR2 is FQNEAQ (reference sequence). The CDR3 region is CASSSSSTEHSYGYTF. The CDR3 DNA reads as TGTGCCAGCAGCTCTTCCTCGACAGAACACAGCTATGGCTACACCTTC.

The CDR3 reads CASRQHRAPLNTEAFF. CDR3 nucleotides: TGTGCCAGCAGACAACACAGGGCGCCTTTGAACACTGAAGCTTTCTTT. This chain joins TRBV5-6 and TRBJ1-1, with D perhaps matching TRBD1 (6 bases). Germline V gene lookup returns CDR1 SGHDT and CDR2 YYEEEE. The CDR3 is made up of 16 amino acids. Deletions cut 5 bases from V and 0 bases from J, with 17 bases between.

This clone was observed once. This chain links TRBV29-1 with TRBJ2-7; D ambiguous. The CDR3 extends over 12 amino acids. CDR1 SQVTM and CDR2 ANQGSEA come from the germline V gene. Trimming shortened V by 6 bases and J by 6 bases, and 15 bases separated the two germline ends. In DNA form, the CDR3 reads TGCAGCGTGGGGTCCGAGAGGCGCGAGCAGTACTTC. Protein sequence: CSVGSERREQYF.

J is TRBJ1-3 and V is TRBV7-2; TRBD1 aligns across 8 bases. Germline V lookup: CDR1 SGHTA, CDR2 FQGNSA. The CDR3 runs to 14 residues. The V and J ends lost 6 bases and 4 bases, in that order; junction bases with no gene match: 5. Here the CDR3 DNA reads TGTGCCAGCAGTCCTCAGGGGGCGGGAAACACCATATATTTT. This codes for CASSPQGAGNTIYF.

The genes are TRBV7-2 and TRBJ1-3, with D tentatively TRBD1 (5 bases). Deletions cut 1 base from V and 4 bases from J, with 14 bases between. The CDR3 contains 16 residues. Germline V CDR1 and CDR2: SGHTA, FQGNSA. The CDR3 region has the DNA TGTGCCAGCAGCTTAGTCGGGACGCAACAAGGAAACACCATATATTTT. It codes for CASSLVGTQQGNTIYF. Supplemented by reference TRBV7-2 and TRBJ1-3, the full variable domain reads GAGVSQSPSNKVTEKGKDVELRCDPISGHTALYWYRQSLGQGLEFLIYFQGNSAPDKSGLPSDRFSAERTGGSVSTLTIQRTQQEDSAVYLCASSLVGTQQGNTIYFGEGSWLTVV.

The V gene is TRBV5-6, the J gene TRBJ2-2; TRBD1 matches 9 bases. CDR1 and CDR2 (germline): SGHDT, YYEEEE. The CDR3 extends over 16 amino acids. Losses at the gene ends were 7 bases for V and 9 bases for J; bases not matched to a gene: 16. CDR3 loop: CASRLVRDRENRELFF. The CDR3 DNA reads TGTGCCAGCCGATTGGTCCGGGACAGGGAGAACAGGGAGCTGTTTTTT.